This TCR beta chain was identified in a study of radiation and T cells in renal cell carcinoma. Study-level information: Nephrectomy followed 15 Gy stereotactic body radiation by 4 weeks. Whole-study results and caveats: In blood, top tumor clones expanded by 2 weeks, shrinking by 4.

As regards this clone: Antigen unknown.

Assay used: immunoSEQ multiplex PCR; TCRdb lists only in-frame clones, some missing. The sample has 150,000 to 160,000 clones; approximately 88% are singletons. Described time point: blood 2 weeks post-SBRT. The treatment was: 15 Gy SBRT to primary tumor, nephrectomy 4 weeks later. Specimen: blood, collected from a patient whose treatment included radiotherapy and nephrectomy. The sequence derives from a woman aged 45-59 years with renal cell carcinoma.

The CDR3 DNA reads as TGTGCCAGCAGCCAAGACATCAGGGCCGGGGAGCTGTTTTTT. Its translation is CASSQDIRAGELFF. This chain joins TRBV14 and TRBJ2-2; TRBD1 is a possible D gene (5 bases). Germline loops: CDR1 SGHDN, CDR2 FVKESK. Deletions cut 0 bases from V and 6 bases from J, with 8 bases between. This CDR3 region has 14 residues. Filled out from reference TRBV14 and TRBJ2-2, the complete variable domain reads EAGVTQFPSHSVIEKGQTVTLRCDPISGHDNLYWYRRVMGKEIKFLLHFVKESKQDESGMPNNRFLAERTGGTYSTLKVQPAELEDSGVYFCASSQDIRAGELFFGEGSRLTVL.